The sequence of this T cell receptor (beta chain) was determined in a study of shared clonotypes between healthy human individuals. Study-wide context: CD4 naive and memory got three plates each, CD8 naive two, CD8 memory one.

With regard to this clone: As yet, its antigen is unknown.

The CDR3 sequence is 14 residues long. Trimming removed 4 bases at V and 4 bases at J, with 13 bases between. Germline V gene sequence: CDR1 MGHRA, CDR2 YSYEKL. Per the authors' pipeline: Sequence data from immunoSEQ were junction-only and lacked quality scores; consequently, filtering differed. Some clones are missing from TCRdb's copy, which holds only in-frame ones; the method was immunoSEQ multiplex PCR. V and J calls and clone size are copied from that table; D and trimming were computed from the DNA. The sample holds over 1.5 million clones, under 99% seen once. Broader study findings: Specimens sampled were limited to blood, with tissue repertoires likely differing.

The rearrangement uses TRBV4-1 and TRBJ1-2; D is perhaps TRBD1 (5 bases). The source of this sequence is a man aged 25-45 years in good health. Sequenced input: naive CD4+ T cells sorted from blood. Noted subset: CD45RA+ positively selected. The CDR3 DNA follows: TGCGCCAGCAGCCGCCCCGGCAGGGTCTATGGCTACACCTTC. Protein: CASSRPGRVYGYTF.